This T cell receptor beta chain came from a study of Graves' ophthalmopathy and Graves' hyperthyroidism. Hyperthyroidism patients were newly diagnosed, ill under 2 months, and aged 18 to 65 years. Trimming stripped 2 bases from V and 4 bases from J, with 8 bases between. This CDR3 is built from 13 residues. Study observations and caveats: Classification of ophthalmopathy versus stable hyperthyroidism by a 13-signature model yielded around 88% sensitivity and roughly 81% specificity. Detection in blood was also observed for most expanded thyroid clonotypes above 0.001 frequency. With just over 70% sensitivity and approximately 72% specificity, the model predicted ophthalmopathy progression.

Amplification targeted the TCR beta CDR3 regions, with RNA transcripts as the source material. The library came from an HTBI-primed first-round RT-PCR and a second-round multiplex PCR. One entry per CDR3 protein results from TCRdb running MiXCR on the multiplex PCR reads. The sample has about 590,000 distinct CDR3 sequences; 35% to 40% are singletons. This clonotype came up many times. What it recognizes is unknown. This chain uses TRBV12-3 or TRBV12-4 with TRBJ1-2; D uncertain. The sequencing input was peripheral blood or thyroid tissue (not recorded which). The sequence derives from an adult man with Graves' hyperthyroidism. The CDR3 spells CASSLKGIYGYTF. The CDR3, as DNA: TGTGCCAGCAGTTTAAAAGGGATCTATGGCTACACCTTC.